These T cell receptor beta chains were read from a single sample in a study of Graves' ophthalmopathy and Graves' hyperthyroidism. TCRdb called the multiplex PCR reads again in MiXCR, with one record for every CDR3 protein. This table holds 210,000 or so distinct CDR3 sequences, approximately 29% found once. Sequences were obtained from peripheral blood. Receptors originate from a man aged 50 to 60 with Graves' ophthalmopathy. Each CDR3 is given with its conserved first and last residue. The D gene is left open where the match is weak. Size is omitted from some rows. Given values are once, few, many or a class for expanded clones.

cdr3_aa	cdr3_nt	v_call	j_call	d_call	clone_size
CASSGQGWLETQYF	TGTGCCAGCAGCGGACAGGGGTGGCTAGAGACCCAGTACTTC	TRBV6-1	TRBJ2-5	TRBD1	.
CASSFLLDSEQYF	TGTGCCAGCAGCTTTCTACTCGATTCCGAGCAGTACTTC	TRBV11-1	TRBJ2-7	.	.
CASSSVGGYEQYF	TGTGCCAGCAGCTCCGTTGGGGGGTACGAGCAGTACTTC	TRBV7-2	TRBJ2-7	.	once
CASSRDGPEVGYTF	TGCGCCAGCAGCCGTGACGGCCCGGAGGTTGGCTACACCTTC	TRBV5-1	TRBJ1-2	.	many
CASSLLQGYGYTF	TGCGCCAGCAGCTTACTACAGGGGTATGGCTACACCTTC	TRBV5-1	TRBJ1-2	TRBD1	many
CASRDSYSPLHF	TGTGCCAGCAGGGACTCTTATTCACCCCTCCACTTT	TRBV28	TRBJ1-6	.	.
CSAPTGGRVVRETQYF	TGCAGTGCCCCCACCGGCGGGCGGGTTGTCAGGGAGACCCAGTACTTC	TRBV20-1	TRBJ2-5	.	many
CATSRGTGAYSPLHF	TGTGCCACCAGCAGGGGGACAGGGGCTTATTCACCCCTCCACTTT	TRBV15	TRBJ1-6	TRBD1	many
CASSLSGGGNNQPQHF	TGTGCCAGCAGTTTATCAGGGGGCGGCAACAATCAGCCCCAGCATTTT	TRBV27	TRBJ1-5	TRBD1	many
CASRPGEALKTQYF	TGTGCCAGCCGTCCAGGGGAGGCCTTGAAGACCCAGTACTTC	TRBV2	TRBJ2-5	.	many
CASSPRYYGYTF	TGTGCCAGCAGCCCCCGTTACTATGGCTACACCTTC	TRBV6-1	TRBJ1-2	.	once
CANSVGAMNTEAFF	TGTGCCAACAGCGTAGGGGCCATGAACACTGAAGCTTTCTTT	TRBV9	TRBJ1-1	.	many
CSARLAGGPAPKNIQYF	TGCAGTGCTAGACTAGCGGGAGGCCCGGCACCCAAAAACATTCAGTACTTC	TRBV20-1	TRBJ2-4	TRBD2	.
CSARDRIAGYQETQYF	TGCAGTGCTAGAGATCGAATAGCGGGATATCAAGAGACCCAGTACTTC	TRBV20-1	TRBJ2-5	TRBD2	many
CASRSGRRGLSPLHF	TGTGCCAGCAGGAGTGGAAGGAGGGGTTTATCACCCCTCCACTTT	TRBV2	TRBJ1-6	.	many
CASRPDRSSYNSPLHF	TGTGCCAGCAGACCAGACAGGAGCTCCTATAATTCACCCCTCCACTTT	TRBV7-8	TRBJ1-6	.	.
CASTETGARQPQHF	TGTGCCAGCACCGAGACAGGGGCGAGGCAGCCCCAGCATTTT	TRBV6-1	TRBJ1-5	TRBD1	many
CASSPLTGAGTEAFF	TGTGCCAGCAGCCCACTGACAGGGGCTGGCACTGAAGCTTTCTTT	TRBV5-6	TRBJ1-1	TRBD1	many
CASRRQGSETEAFF	TGTGCCAGCAGGAGACAGGGTTCAGAGACTGAAGCTTTCTTT	TRBV6-1	TRBJ1-1	TRBD1	.
CASSQVGQGANEQYF	TGCGCCAGCAGCCAAGTGGGGCAGGGGGCCAACGAGCAGTACTTC	TRBV4-1	TRBJ2-7	TRBD1	many
CASLSRGKAFF	TGTGCCAGCTTAAGCCGCGGGAAAGCTTTCTTT	TRBV27	TRBJ1-1	.	many
CASSHPGTSGRDEQYF	TGTGCCAGCAGTCACCCCGGGACTAGCGGGAGGGACGAGCAGTACTTC	TRBV6-5	TRBJ2-7	TRBD2	few
CSARDNRGRRNSPLHF	TGCAGTGCTAGAGATAACAGGGGGCGTCGTAATTCACCCCTCCACTTT	TRBV20-1	TRBJ1-6	TRBD1	many
CASSEQAYEQYF	TGTGCCAGCAGTGAACAAGCTTACGAGCAGTACTTC	TRBV2	TRBJ2-7	.	many
CASTNDRSHGYTF	TGTGCCAGCACTAATGACAGGAGTCACGGCTACACCTTC	TRBV6-5	TRBJ1-2	.	many
CSAGGTEAFF	TGCAGCGCGGGCGGGACTGAAGCTTTCTTT	TRBV29-1	TRBJ1-1	.	.
CASSLDRERYTQETQYF	TGTGCCAGCAGCTTAGACAGGGAAAGATATACCCAAGAGACCCAGTACTTC	TRBV7-8	TRBJ2-5	.	many
CASRLMEQGYTF	TGTGCCAGCAGGTTAATGGAGCAAGGCTACACCTTC	TRBV7-2	TRBJ1-2	.	.
CASSLNADQETQYF	TGTGCCAGCAGCTTAAATGCGGACCAAGAGACCCAGTACTTC	TRBV7-3	TRBJ2-5	.	many
CATQGQGPYSNQPQHF	TGTGCCACCCAAGGGCAGGGACCTTATAGCAATCAGCCCCAGCATTTT	TRBV15	TRBJ1-5	.	.
CASSLRGLEAFF	TGTGCCAGCAGCTTGAGGGGGTTAGAAGCTTTCTTT	TRBV5-5	TRBJ1-1	.	.
CASSTGTIYEQYF	TGTGCCAGCAGCACAGGGACAATCTACGAGCAGTACTTC	TRBV7-9	TRBJ2-7	.	.
CEGHEQYF	TGTGAAGGACACGAGCAGTACTTC	TRBV6-1	TRBJ2-7	.	.
CASTLGRQNTGELFF	TGTGCCAGCACCCTCGGACGGCAGAACACCGGGGAGCTGTTTTTT	TRBV7-2	TRBJ2-2	.	.
CASSRAANTEAFF	TGCGCCAGCAGCCGGGCTGCGAACACTGAAGCTTTCTTT	TRBV10-1	TRBJ1-1	.	many
CASSQGTAYGYTF	TGTGCCAGCAGTCAAGGGACAGCCTATGGCTACACCTTC	TRBV6-1	TRBJ1-2	TRBD1	.
CASSKDRVRNIQYF	TGCGCCAGCAGTAAGGACAGGGTGAGGAACATTCAGTACTTC	TRBV10-1	TRBJ2-4	TRBD1	many